The present TCR beta chain was sequenced within a study of T cell responses to AZD1222 COVID-19 vaccine. The protocol was immunoSEQ multiplex PCR, while the TCRdb copy is restricted to in-frame clones and leaves out a portion. The profile shows fewer than 200,000 clones, approximately 92% of them singletons. Germline CDR1 and CDR2: LNHDA and SQIVND (reference sequence). CDR3 length equals 17 residues. The junction had 13 bases not matched to a gene; V was cut back by 3 bases and J by 6 bases. This chain links TRBV19 with TRBJ1-1, with 10 bases identical to TRBD1. This receptor was taken from an adult in good health. The sample consisted of peripheral blood, taken on day 0 of AZD1222 vaccination. In DNA form, the CDR3 reads TGTGCCAGTAGTATTCACCCGGGACAGGGGAGGAGAGCTGAAGCTTTCTTT. Its protein product is CASSIHPGQGRRAEAFF.